This T cell receptor beta chain is drawn from a study of blood T cell repertoires in COVID-19. Across the study: Samples came from the United States, Italy and Spain, spanning acute and convalescent COVID-19.

In the original workflow: Reference gene primer amplification gave estimated nucleated cell counts. Some clones are missing from TCRdb's copy, which holds only in-frame ones; the method was immunoSEQ multiplex PCR. V, J and clone size are taken as reported in that table, and D and trimming were inferred from the DNA itself. This table holds around 160,000 clones, roughly 90% found once. The study drew participants aged about 18 to 90 years from 20 to 30 US areas. The study assigned cohorts using participant-reported clinical history. The ends lost 6 bases at V and 4 bases at J; junction bases unmatched: 9. This CDR3 has 15 residues. Germline V CDR1 and CDR2: MDHEN, SYDVKM.

V usage is TRBV28 and J usage is TRBJ1-1; 9 bases fit TRBD1. The sequence was obtained from a woman aged 25 to 39 with acute COVID-19. The sequenced sample was PBMCs or T cells enriched from blood (not recorded which). The CDR3 is CASSREGQGVTEAFF. CDR3 coding DNA: TGTGCCAGCAGCCGCGAGGGACAGGGAGTCACTGAAGCTTTCTTT.